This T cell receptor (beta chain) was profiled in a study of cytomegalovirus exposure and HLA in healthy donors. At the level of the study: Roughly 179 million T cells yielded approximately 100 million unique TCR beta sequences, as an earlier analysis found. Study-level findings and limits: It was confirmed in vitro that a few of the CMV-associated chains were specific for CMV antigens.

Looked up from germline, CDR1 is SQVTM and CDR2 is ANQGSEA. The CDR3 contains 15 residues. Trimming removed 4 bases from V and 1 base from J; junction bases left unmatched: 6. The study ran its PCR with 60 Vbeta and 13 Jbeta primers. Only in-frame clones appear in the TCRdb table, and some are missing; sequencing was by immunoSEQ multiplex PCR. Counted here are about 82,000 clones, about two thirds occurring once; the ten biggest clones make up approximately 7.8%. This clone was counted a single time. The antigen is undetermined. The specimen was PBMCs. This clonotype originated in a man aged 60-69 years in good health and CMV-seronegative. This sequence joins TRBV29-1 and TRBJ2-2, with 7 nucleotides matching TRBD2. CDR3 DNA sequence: TGCAGCGTTGCTGGGCCGGGAGGGAACACCGGGGAGCTGTTTTTT. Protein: CSVAGPGGNTGELFF.